These T cell receptor beta chains were read from a single sample in a study of identical twins. One entry per CDR3 protein, called by TCRdb with MiXCR from the 5' RACE reads. The data contain approximately 260,000 distinct CDR3 sequences, over 11% of them singletons. The sample taken for sequencing was memory (CD45RO+) T cells sorted from blood. The receptors here all came from a woman between 18 and 29 years old in good health. Both conserved end residues are part of each CDR3. D genes are given only for firm matches. Expanded clones are given a class, and other clones once, few, many or no size at all.

J gene: TRBJ2-7
V gene: TRBV12-3/TRBV12-4
clone size: few
D gene: NA
CDR3 protein: CASSPLGEQYF
CDR3 DNA: TGTGCCAGCAGTCCCCTCGGAGAGCAGTACTTC

J gene: TRBJ2-5
V gene: TRBV7-2
clone size: NA
D gene: TRBD2
CDR3 protein: CASSFAGAGVKETQYF
CDR3 DNA: TGTGCCAGCAGCTTTGCCGGAGCGGGAGTTAAGGAGACCCAGTACTTC

J gene: TRBJ2-3
V gene: TRBV29-1
clone size: many
D gene: TRBD2
CDR3 protein: CSVARVAGTTDTQYF
CDR3 DNA: TGCAGCGTTGCCAGGGTAGCGGGGACCACAGATACGCAGTATTTT

J gene: TRBJ1-1
V gene: TRBV15
clone size: NA
D gene: NA
CDR3 protein: CATSRERRNTEAFF
CDR3 DNA: TGTGCCACCAGCAGAGAGAGACGCAACACTGAAGCTTTCTTT

J gene: TRBJ2-3
V gene: TRBV9
clone size: few
D gene: NA
CDR3 protein: CASSPPDVFTQYF
CDR3 DNA: TGTGCCAGCAGCCCCCCGGACGTTTTTACGCAGTATTTT

J gene: TRBJ2-7
V gene: TRBV5-6
clone size: many
D gene: NA
CDR3 protein: CASSFDRRQQYF
CDR3 DNA: TGTGCCAGCAGCTTCGATCGCAGGCAGCAGTACTTC

J gene: TRBJ1-1
V gene: TRBV15
clone size: NA
D gene: TRBD1
CDR3 protein: CATSRNRGSTEAFF
CDR3 DNA: TGTGCCACCAGCAGAAACAGGGGAAGCACTGAAGCTTTCTTT

J gene: TRBJ2-2
V gene: TRBV20-1
clone size: NA
D gene: TRBD2
CDR3 protein: CSAPGLAGEYTGELFF
CDR3 DNA: TGCAGTGCTCCCGGACTAGCGGGAGAGTACACCGGGGAGCTGTTTTTT

J gene: TRBJ2-7
V gene: TRBV20-1
clone size: many
D gene: NA
CDR3 protein: CSAPLRYEQYF
CDR3 DNA: TGCAGTGCTCCGCTCCGCTACGAGCAGTACTTC

J gene: TRBJ2-1
V gene: TRBV5-1
clone size: many
D gene: NA
CDR3 protein: CASSLEGNEQFF
CDR3 DNA: TGTGCCAGCAGTTTAGAGGGGAATGAGCAGTTCTTC

J gene: TRBJ2-1
V gene: TRBV7-2
clone size: many
D gene: NA
CDR3 protein: CASSLEGEQFF
CDR3 DNA: TGTGCCAGCAGCTTAGAGGGTGAGCAGTTCTTC

J gene: TRBJ2-3
V gene: TRBV18
clone size: NA
D gene: NA
CDR3 protein: CASSPVESTDTQYF
CDR3 DNA: TGTGCCAGCTCACCAGTGGAGAGCACAGATACGCAGTATTTT

J gene: TRBJ1-1
V gene: TRBV29-1
clone size: many
D gene: NA
CDR3 protein: CSVAWATMNTEAFF
CDR3 DNA: TGCAGCGTTGCGTGGGCTACCATGAACACTGAAGCTTTCTTT

J gene: TRBJ2-3
V gene: TRBV12-3/TRBV12-4
clone size: NA
D gene: TRBD2
CDR3 protein: CASGASGKVATQYF
CDR3 DNA: TGTGCCAGCGGGGCCAGCGGGAAGGTGGCTACGCAGTATTTT

J gene: TRBJ2-1
V gene: TRBV19
clone size: NA
D gene: TRBD2
CDR3 protein: CASRVAGGSEQFF
CDR3 DNA: TGTGCCAGTAGGGTAGCGGGGGGAAGTGAGCAGTTCTTC

J gene: TRBJ1-2
V gene: TRBV27
clone size: NA
D gene: NA
CDR3 protein: CASSPQTGRPVYYGYTF
CDR3 DNA: TGTGCCAGCAGTCCCCAGACGGGACGCCCCGTTTACTATGGCTACACCTTC

J gene: TRBJ2-7
V gene: TRBV11-3
clone size: once
D gene: NA
CDR3 protein: CASSSPYFEQYF
CDR3 DNA: TGTGCCAGCAGCTCACCCTACTTCGAGCAGTACTTC

J gene: TRBJ1-1
V gene: TRBV11-3
clone size: few
D gene: TRBD1
CDR3 protein: CASRGTGHPEAFF
CDR3 DNA: TGTGCCAGCAGAGGGACAGGGCACCCTGAAGCTTTCTTT

J gene: TRBJ1-4
V gene: TRBV6-5
clone size: many
D gene: NA
CDR3 protein: CASSYSFTRPEKLFF
CDR3 DNA: TGTGCCAGCAGTTACTCCTTTACACGACCCGAAAAACTGTTTTTT